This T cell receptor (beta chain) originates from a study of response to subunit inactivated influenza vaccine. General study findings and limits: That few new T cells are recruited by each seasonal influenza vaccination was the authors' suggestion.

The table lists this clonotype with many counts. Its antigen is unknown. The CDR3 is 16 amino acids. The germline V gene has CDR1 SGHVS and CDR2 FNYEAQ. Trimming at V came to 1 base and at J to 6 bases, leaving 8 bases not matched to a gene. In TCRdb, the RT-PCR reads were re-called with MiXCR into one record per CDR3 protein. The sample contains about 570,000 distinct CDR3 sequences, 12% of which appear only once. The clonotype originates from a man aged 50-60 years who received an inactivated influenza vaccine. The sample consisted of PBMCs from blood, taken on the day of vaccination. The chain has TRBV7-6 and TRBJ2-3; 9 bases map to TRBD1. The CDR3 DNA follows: TGTGCCAGCAGCTTAGGTGGGGGACAGGGTCTGGATACGCAGTATTTT. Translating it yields CASSLGGGQGLDTQYF.